This TCR beta chain was sequenced for a study of chemoradiotherapy in HPV16-positive cancers. Over chemoradiotherapy, repertoires were sampled more than once. Findings of the study overall: The functional HPV-specific definition rests on just two HPV16-positive patients. Non-HPV-specific T cells did not expand in tumors during treatment, whereas candidate HPV-specific clones and E7-related motifs did.

The CDR3 is made up of 15 amino acids. The V and J ends lost 6 bases and 3 bases respectively, with 15 bases between them. Germline CDR1 reads MDHEN; CDR2 reads SYDVKM. This table comes from immunoSEQ multiplex PCR, and its TCRdb copy is limited to in-frame clones, with some not included. Of more than 10,000 clones listed, 85% to 90% were seen once; the top ten hold around 23%. On this clone itself: Its specificity is unknown.

The chain uses TRBV28 and TRBJ2-1; tentative D call: TRBD1 (7 bases). The specimen comprised blood, sampled from a patient who underwent chemoradiotherapy. The source of this sequence is a human donor with HPV-associated anogenital cancer. CDR3: CASSAGGQGYNEQFF. As DNA, the CDR3 is TGTGCCAGCAGCGCAGGGGGGCAGGGCTACAATGAGCAGTTCTTC.